This is a list of T cell receptor beta chains from one sample in a study of blood T cell repertoires in COVID-19. Only in-frame clones appear in the TCRdb table, and some are missing; sequencing was by immunoSEQ multiplex PCR. The table has 100,000 to 150,000 clones, 70% to 90% seen once; the top ten hold 1% to 1.5%. Sequencing was done on a sample of peripheral blood. The source is an elderly woman with acute or convalescent COVID-19. The CDR3 runs from the conserved cysteine through the conserved F or W. A D gene is named only where the DNA matches it firmly. Part of the rows lack a size; the others show once, few, many or a class for expanded clones.

d_gene | abundance | j_gene | v_gene | CDR3aa | CDR3nt
. | few | TRBJ1-5 | TRBV15 | CATSRVTGSNQPQHF | TGTGCCACCAGCAGAGTAACAGGGAGCAATCAGCCCCAGCATTTT
. | . | TRBJ1-2 | TRBV7-9 | CASSLRGVDSEYGYTF | TGTGCCAGCAGCTTACGGGGGGTAGACTCGGAATATGGCTACACCTTC
TRBD1 | . | TRBJ2-4 | TRBV6-1 | CASSDIGTGGAKNIQYF | TGTGCCAGCAGTGATATCGGGACAGGGGGAGCCAAAAACATTCAGTACTTC
TRBD2 | . | TRBJ2-5 | TRBV28 | CASSVGTSGMGETQYF | TGTGCCAGCAGTGTCGGGACTAGCGGGATGGGGGAGACCCAGTACTTC
. | . | TRBJ2-1 | TRBV6-2/TRBV6-3 | CASSYRRGPQFF | TGTGCCAGCAGTTACCGGCGGGGGCCGCAGTTCTTC
TRBD1 | . | TRBJ2-3 | TRBV28 | CASSLQGSGADTQYF | TGTGCCAGCAGCCTACAGGGGAGTGGTGCAGATACGCAGTATTTT
TRBD2 | once | TRBJ2-3 | TRBV11-3 | CASSLNVGGTQYF | TGTGCCAGCAGCTTAAACGTCGGGGGGACGCAGTATTTT
TRBD2 | . | TRBJ2-1 | TRBV6-5 | CASRTSGGVSNEQFF | TGTGCCAGCAGGACTAGCGGGGGGGTCTCAAATGAGCAGTTCTTC
TRBD1 | . | TRBJ2-7 | TRBV5-1 | CASSWGQGPYEQYF | TGCGCCAGCAGCTGGGGACAGGGTCCCTACGAGCAGTACTTC
. | once | TRBJ2-7 | TRBV1 | CTSSQGQKNTYEQYF | TGCACCAGCAGCCAGGGACAGAAAAACACCTACGAGCAGTACTTC
TRBD1 | . | TRBJ1-5 | TRBV19 | CASSDTGGAQPQHF | TGTGCCAGTAGTGACACAGGGGGCGCGCAGCCCCAGCATTTT
. | . | TRBJ1-1 | TRBV28 | CASSRDRTNTEAFF | TGTGCCAGCAGCCGAGACAGGACGAACACTGAAGCTTTCTTT
TRBD1 | few | TRBJ2-7 | TRBV7-9 | CASSWDSKSEQYF | TGTGCCAGCAGCTGGGACAGCAAAAGTGAGCAGTACTTC
. | . | TRBJ1-4 | TRBV5-1 | CASSLGGPEKLFF | TGCGCCAGCAGCTTGGGGGGGCCCGAAAAACTGTTTTTT
. | once | TRBJ1-1 | TRBV19 | CASSINGGVSNTEAFF | TGTGCCAGTAGTATAAATGGCGGGGTATCGAACACTGAAGCTTTCTTT
TRBD2 | . | TRBJ2-1 | TRBV7-8 | CASSTTSGPVVRQFF | TGTGCCAGCAGCACGACTAGCGGACCCGTCGTAAGACAGTTCTTC
TRBD1 | . | TRBJ1-3 | TRBV3-1/TRBV3-2 | CASSLDRASGNTIYF | TGTGCCAGCAGCCTGGACAGGGCCTCTGGAAACACCATATATTTT
. | . | TRBJ2-3 | TRBV5-1 | CASSQPGGTDTQYF | TGCGCCAGCAGCCAACCCGGGGGCACAGATACGCAGTATTTT
. | . | TRBJ1-5 | TRBV5-6 | CASSLGTARQPQHF | TGTGCCAGCAGCTTGGGGACAGCCCGTCAGCCCCAGCATTTT
. | few | TRBJ1-2 | TRBV2 | CASSPLPQGGGYGYTF | TGTGCCAGCAGTCCCCTCCCTCAGGGAGGGGGATATGGCTACACCTTC
TRBD1 | . | TRBJ1-5 | TRBV5-4 | CASSQDRNNQPQHF | TGTGCCAGCAGCCAGGACAGGAACAATCAGCCCCAGCATTTT
TRBD2 | . | TRBJ2-3 | TRBV5-4 | CASSFPSGGTDTQYF | TGTGCCAGCAGCTTTCCTAGCGGGGGCACAGATACGCAGTATTTT
TRBD1 | . | TRBJ1-2 | TRBV5-6 | CASSLVPGTDYGYTF | TGTGCCAGCAGCTTGGTACCCGGGACAGATTATGGCTACACCTTC
. | . | TRBJ1-5 | TRBV2 | CASRPGVYSNQPQHF | TGTGCCAGCAGACCAGGGGTTTATAGCAATCAGCCCCAGCATTTT
. | . | TRBJ1-5 | TRBV7-5 | CVRSLGQGESNQPQHF | TGTGTCAGAAGCTTAGGACAGGGAGAGAGCAATCAGCCCCAGCATTTT
. | . | TRBJ1-6 | TRBV9 | CASSPGRTGSPLHF | TGTGCCAGCAGCCCCGGCCGCACCGGGTCACCCCTCCACTTT
TRBD1 | . | TRBJ2-1 | TRBV7-9 | CASSFQGVVSYNEQFF | TGTGCCAGCAGCTTCCAGGGGGTAGTGTCTTACAATGAGCAGTTCTTC
TRBD2 | once | TRBJ2-1 | TRBV5-1 | CASSLAGGRYNEQFF | TGCGCCAGCAGCTTGGCGGGGGGGCGGTACAATGAGCAGTTCTTC
TRBD1 | once | TRBJ2-5 | TRBV5-1 | CASSFTGGRETQYF | TGCGCCAGCAGCTTTACAGGGGGCCGAGAGACCCAGTACTTC
. | . | TRBJ2-6 | TRBV5-4 | CASSPGAVGANVLTF | TGTGCCAGCAGTCCCGGTGCTGTTGGGGCCAACGTCCTGACTTTC
TRBD1 | . | TRBJ1-2 | TRBV7-8 | CASSPQGVGGYTF | TGTGCCAGCAGCCCACAGGGGGTTGGTGGCTACACCTTC
. | . | TRBJ1-1 | TRBV4-3 | CASSQEVAGIGAFF | TGCGCCAGCAGCCAAGAAGTTGCAGGGATAGGAGCTTTCTTT
TRBD2 | . | TRBJ2-1 | TRBV4-1 | CASSHDGLVRNEQFF | TGCGCCAGCAGCCACGACGGACTAGTTCGCAATGAGCAGTTCTTC
TRBD1 | . | TRBJ1-2 | TRBV7-2 | CASSPDRGPNYGYTF | TGTGCCAGCAGCCCCGACAGGGGACCTAACTATGGCTACACCTTC
TRBD1 | . | TRBJ2-3 | TRBV28 | CASSLWQQGADTQYF | TGTGCCAGCAGTTTATGGCAACAGGGGGCAGATACGCAGTATTTT
. | . | TRBJ1-5 | TRBV4-2 | CASSQGRGGQPQHF | TGTGCCAGCAGCCAAGGGCGGGGGGGTCAGCCCCAGCATTTT
. | . | TRBJ2-3 | TRBV18 | CASSRDRDSHTDTQYF | TGTGCCAGCTCACGTGATCGGGACTCCCACACAGATACGCAGTATTTT
. | . | TRBJ1-2 | TRBV27 | CASSLRRAGGYGYTF | TGTGCCAGCAGTTTAAGGCGAGCGGGTGGCTATGGCTACACCTTC
TRBD2 | . | TRBJ2-5 | TRBV5-4 | CASSWGIKGLAGVSGTQYF | TGTGCCAGCAGCTGGGGAATCAAAGGACTAGCGGGAGTTTCAGGGACCCAGTACTTC
. | . | TRBJ1-4 | TRBV6-1 | CASSERSGTNEKLFF | TGTGCCAGCAGTGAAAGGTCGGGAACTAATGAAAAACTGTTTTTT
TRBD1 | . | TRBJ1-2 | TRBV9 | CASSERDSANYGYTF | TGTGCCAGCAGCGAGAGGGACAGCGCAAACTATGGCTACACCTTC
. | . | TRBJ1-4 | TRBV3-1/TRBV3-2 | CASSQDRFAGEKLFF | TGTGCCAGCAGCCAAGATCGATTCGCGGGTGAAAAACTGTTTTTT
TRBD2 | . | TRBJ2-1 | TRBV10-3 | CAISEERTSGAYNEQFF | TGTGCCATCAGTGAGGAGAGGACTAGCGGTGCCTACAATGAGCAGTTCTTC
TRBD2 | . | TRBJ2-7 | TRBV6-5 | CASSRLAANYEQYF | TGTGCCAGCAGCCGACTAGCGGCGAACTACGAGCAGTACTTC
. | . | TRBJ2-7 | TRBV5-8 | CASSLDLVPYEQYF | TGTGCCAGCAGCTTGGACTTGGTTCCATACGAGCAGTACTTC
. | . | TRBJ1-2 | TRBV28 | CASSFRGRGNYGYTF | TGTGCCAGCAGTTTCAGGGGCAGGGGAAACTATGGCTACACCTTC
TRBD1 | . | TRBJ1-1 | TRBV4-1 | CASSFSLTGGITEAFF | TGCGCCAGCAGCTTTAGCCTGACAGGGGGAATCACTGAAGCTTTCTTT
TRBD2 | . | TRBJ2-5 | TRBV9 | CASSATSGRYETQYF | TGTGCCAGCAGCGCGACTAGCGGGAGATATGAGACCCAGTACTTC
. | . | TRBJ2-7 | TRBV28 | CASTDGSAYEQYF | TGTGCCAGCACCGACGGGTCCGCATACGAGCAGTACTTC
. | . | TRBJ1-2 | TRBV20-1 | CSASPEGYTF | TGCAGTGCTAGTCCAGAAGGCTACACCTTC
. | . | TRBJ1-5 | TRBV11-2 | CASSLEGGNQPQHF | TGTGCCAGCAGCTTGGAGGGGGGGAATCAGCCCCAGCATTTT
TRBD1 | . | TRBJ1-2 | TRBV19 | CASAEETGVYGYTF | TGTGCCAGCGCCGAGGAGACAGGGGTCTATGGCTACACCTTC
. | . | TRBJ2-2 | TRBV9 | CASSVAVTRGGELFF | TGTGCCAGCAGCGTAGCGGTCACGCGCGGCGGGGAGCTGTTTTTT
. | . | TRBJ2-7 | TRBV28 | CASKKAPQRRLPYEQYF | TGTGCCAGCAAAAAGGCGCCCCAACGGCGGCTGCCCTACGAGCAGTACTTC
. | . | TRBJ2-3 | TRBV4-1 | CASSQGTGGATQYF | TGCGCCAGCAGCCAAGGAACAGGGGGGGCTACGCAGTATTTT
TRBD1 | . | TRBJ1-5 | TRBV29-1 | CSAATGTGGQPQHF | TGCAGCGCAGCGACCGGGACAGGGGGTCAGCCCCAGCATTTT
. | . | TRBJ1-2 | TRBV12-3/TRBV12-4 | CASRVPQSGYTF | TGTGCCAGCAGGGTACCTCAGTCGGGCTACACCTTC
. | . | TRBJ1-2 | TRBV9 | CASSVDLGPRGDGYTF | TGTGCCAGCAGCGTCGATTTGGGGCCGAGAGGAGATGGCTACACCTTC
. | . | TRBJ2-1 | TRBV2 | CASSKLVFNEQFF | TGTGCCAGCAGTAAACTAGTTTTCAATGAGCAGTTCTTC
TRBD1 | . | TRBJ1-2 | TRBV19 | CASSPGQGGYGYTF | TGTGCCAGTAGTCCAGGACAGGGAGGGTATGGCTACACCTTC